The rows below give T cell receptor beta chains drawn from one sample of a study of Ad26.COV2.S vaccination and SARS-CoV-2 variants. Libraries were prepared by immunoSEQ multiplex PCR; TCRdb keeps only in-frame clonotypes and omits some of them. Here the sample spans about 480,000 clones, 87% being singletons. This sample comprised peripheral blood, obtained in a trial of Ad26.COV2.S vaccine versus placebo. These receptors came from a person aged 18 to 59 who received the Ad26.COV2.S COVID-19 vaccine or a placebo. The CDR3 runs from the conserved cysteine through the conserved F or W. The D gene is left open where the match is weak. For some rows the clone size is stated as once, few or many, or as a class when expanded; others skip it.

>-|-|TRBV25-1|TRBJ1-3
TGTGCCAGCAGTGAGGGGTTGGGGACCGGAAACACCATATATTTT
CASSEGLGTGNTIYF
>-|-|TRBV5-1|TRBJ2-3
TGCGCCAGCAGCTTGGTACAGGGTACGCAGTATTTT
CASSLVQGTQYF
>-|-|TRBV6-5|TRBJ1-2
TGTGCCAGCCGGGGGGCGCCGGGGGGCTACACCTTC
CASRGAPGGYTF
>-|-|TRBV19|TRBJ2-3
TGTGCCAGTAGTATAGCTGGGGCAGATACGCAGTATTTT
CASSIAGADTQYF
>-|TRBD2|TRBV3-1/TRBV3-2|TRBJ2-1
TGTGCCAGCAGCCAAGATCTGGCTAGCGGGAGTTGGGAGCAGTTCTTC
CASSQDLASGSWEQFF
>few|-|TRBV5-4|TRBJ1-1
TGTGCCAGCAGCTTGGAGATGGGGGCGGCTGTTTCTGAAGCTTTCTTT
CASSLEMGAAVSEAFF
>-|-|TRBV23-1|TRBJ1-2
TGCGCCAGCAGTCAATCATCTCAGAAGGTAGGCTATGGCTACACCTTC
CASSQSSQKVGYGYTF
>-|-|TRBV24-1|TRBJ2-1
TGTGCCACCTCCGACTCTGGCTCCTACAATGAGCAGTTCTTC
CATSDSGSYNEQFF
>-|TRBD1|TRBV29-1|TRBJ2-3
TGCAGCGTTGTGGCGCCCCGGGGACAGGCCCAACCTGATACGCAGTATTTT
CSVVAPRGQAQPDTQYF
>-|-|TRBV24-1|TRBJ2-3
TGTGCCACCAGTCCGGGAGCAACCACAGATACGCAGTATTTT
CATSPGATTDTQYF
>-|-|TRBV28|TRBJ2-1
TGTGCCAGCAGTTCAGGGGGGGGCTCCTACAATGAGCAGTTCTTC
CASSSGGGSYNEQFF
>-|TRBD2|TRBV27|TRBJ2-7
TGTGCCAGCAGCCCCCGAGTCAGCGGGAATGAGCAGTACTTC
CASSPRVSGNEQYF
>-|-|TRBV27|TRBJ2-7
TGTGCCAGCAGACGGACAGACCCCCTCTACGAGCAGTACTTC
CASRRTDPLYEQYF
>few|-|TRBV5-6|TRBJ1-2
TGTGCCAGCAGCTTGGAGGAGGGCTATGGCTACACCTTC
CASSLEEGYGYTF
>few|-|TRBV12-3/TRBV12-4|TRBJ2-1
TGTGCCAGCAGTTTTTCGGGCGGTGAGCAGTTCTTC
CASSFSGGEQFF
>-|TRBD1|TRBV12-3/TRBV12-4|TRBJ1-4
TGTGCCAGCAGCGAGGACAGGGGGCAAAAACTGTTTTTT
CASSEDRGQKLFF
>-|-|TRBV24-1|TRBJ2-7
TGTGCCCCCGGGACACCCAAAGTGAACTTC
CAPGTPKVNF
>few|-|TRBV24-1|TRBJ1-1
TGTGCCACCAGTGAGGGCACTGAAGCTTTCTTT
CATSEGTEAFF
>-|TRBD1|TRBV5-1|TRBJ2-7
TGCGCCAGCAGCTTGCGGGCAGGGGGAGTTGGCTACGAGCAGTACTTC
CASSLRAGGVGYEQYF
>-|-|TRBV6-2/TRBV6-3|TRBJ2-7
TGTGCCAGCAGTTCTAACCGCGCCTCGAAGTACTTC
CASSSNRASKYF
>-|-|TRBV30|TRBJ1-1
TGTGCCTGGAGTGTGTGGGGGGTTCCACAAGGGTCGCACACTGAAGCTTTCTTT
CAWSVWGVPQGSHTEAFF
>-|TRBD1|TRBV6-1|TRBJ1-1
TGTGCCAGCAGTGAATCAGGGGGCGACACTGAAGCTTTCTTT
CASSESGGDTEAFF
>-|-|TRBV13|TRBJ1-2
TGTGCCAGCAGCTTAGGCCGGACAGACCGGCATGGCTACACCTTC
CASSLGRTDRHGYTF
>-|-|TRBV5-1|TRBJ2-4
TGCGCCAGCAGGGAGGCCGGGACCCCCTCCAAAAACATTCAGTACTTC
CASREAGTPSKNIQYF
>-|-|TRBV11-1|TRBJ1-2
TGTGCCAGCAGCTTGGGCAGAACCAATGGCTACACCTTC
CASSLGRTNGYTF
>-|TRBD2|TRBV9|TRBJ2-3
TGTGCCAGCAGCGACCCCCGCGGGAGGGCCGGGGGGGCGCAGTATTTT
CASSDPRGRAGGAQYF
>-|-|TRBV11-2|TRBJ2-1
TGTGCCAGCAGCGACCGACTTGGAACCTACAATGAGCAGTTCTTC
CASSDRLGTYNEQFF
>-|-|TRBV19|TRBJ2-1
TGTGCCAGTAGTCTTACTCCTGGGAGTGAGCAGTTCTTC
CASSLTPGSEQFF
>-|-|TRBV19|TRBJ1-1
TGTGCCAGTAGTATAGGGGGAAGAAGGACTGAAGCTTTCTTT
CASSIGGRRTEAFF
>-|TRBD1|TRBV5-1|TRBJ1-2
TGCGCCAGCAGCCGTGACGGGACAGCTAACTATGGCTACACCTTC
CASSRDGTANYGYTF
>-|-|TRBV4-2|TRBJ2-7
TGTGCCAGCAGCCAGGTGAGACTCGGGTCCTACGAGCAGTACTTC
CASSQVRLGSYEQYF
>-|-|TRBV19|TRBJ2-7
TGTGCCAGTCGCTTGGGGGTAGGAGATTCCTACGAGCAGTACTTC
CASRLGVGDSYEQYF
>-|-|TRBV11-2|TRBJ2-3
TGTGCCAGCAGCTTAGATCGCGGGGATACGCAGTATTTT
CASSLDRGDTQYF
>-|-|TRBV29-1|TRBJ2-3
TGCAGCGTTGAAAACAGCGCAGATACGCAGTATTTT
CSVENSADTQYF
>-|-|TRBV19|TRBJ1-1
TGTGCCAGTACCACCAAGAGGGGCGGGACTGAAGCTTTCTTT
CASTTKRGGTEAFF
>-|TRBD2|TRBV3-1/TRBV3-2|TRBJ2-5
TGTGCCAGCAGCCCGACTAGCACTAAAGAGACCCAGTACTTC
CASSPTSTKETQYF
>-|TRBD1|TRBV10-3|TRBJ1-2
TGTGCCATCAGTGCAAAACAGGGGTATGGGTTAGATGGCTACACCTTC
CAISAKQGYGLDGYTF
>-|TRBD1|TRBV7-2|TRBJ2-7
TGTGCCAGCAGCCTCCGGGACAGAACCTACGAGCAGTACTTC
CASSLRDRTYEQYF
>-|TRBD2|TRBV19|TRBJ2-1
TGTGCCAGTAGTGGCCTAGCGGGAGTTTTCATAAACAATGAGCAGTTCTTC
CASSGLAGVFINNEQFF
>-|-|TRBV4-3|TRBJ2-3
TGCGCCAGCAGCCAAGACTACTTAGATACGCAGTATTTT
CASSQDYLDTQYF
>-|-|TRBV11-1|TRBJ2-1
TGTGCCAGCAGCTTAGTCGGGGGCGTGGTTGGCAATGAGCAGTTCTTC
CASSLVGGVVGNEQFF
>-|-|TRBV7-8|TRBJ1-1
TGTGCCAGCAGCCAAGACACCCTCGACACTGAAGCTTTCTTT
CASSQDTLDTEAFF
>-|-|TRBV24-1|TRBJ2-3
TGTGCCACCAGTGATTTGCAGGACGGTCACACGCAGTATTTT
CATSDLQDGHTQYF
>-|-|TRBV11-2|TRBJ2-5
TGTGCCAGCAGCTTAGGAGGCTGGTGGGGGGAAAGGGGCCAGTACTTC
CASSLGGWWGERGQYF
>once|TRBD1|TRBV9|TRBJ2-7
TGTGCCAGCAACCCTGACGGGACAGGCCAATACGAGCAGTACTTC
CASNPDGTGQYEQYF
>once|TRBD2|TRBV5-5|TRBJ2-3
TGTGCCAGCAGCTTGGTACCTAGCGGGATCGGGGTAGATACGCAGTATTTT
CASSLVPSGIGVDTQYF
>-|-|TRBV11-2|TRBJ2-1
TGTGCCAGCAGACCCTGGGGCCTCGGACCTAAGCAGTTCTTC
CASRPWGLGPKQFF
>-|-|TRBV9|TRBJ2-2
TGTGCCAGCAGGACCGGGACAAACACCGGGGAGCTGTTTTTT
CASRTGTNTGELFF
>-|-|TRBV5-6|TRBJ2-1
TGTGCCAGCACCCTACGGGGATACAATGAGCAGTTCTTC
CASTLRGYNEQFF
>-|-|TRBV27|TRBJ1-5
TGTGCCAGCAGTTACACGCTGGGAAGACATCAGCCCCAGCATTTT
CASSYTLGRHQPQHF
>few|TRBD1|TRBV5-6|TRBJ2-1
TGTGCCAGCATTGACAGGGTTCGTCGCAATGAGCAGTTCTTC
CASIDRVRRNEQFF
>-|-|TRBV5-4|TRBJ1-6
TGTGCCAGCAGCTTGGGGTTTAATTCACCCCTCCACTTT
CASSLGFNSPLHF
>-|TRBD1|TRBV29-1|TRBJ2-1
TGCAGCGTTGAATCCCCCCGGGACAGGGGTTACAATGAGCAGTTCTTC
CSVESPRDRGYNEQFF
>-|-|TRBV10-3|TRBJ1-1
TGTGCCATCAGAGAAAACACTGAAGCTTTCTTT
CAIRENTEAFF
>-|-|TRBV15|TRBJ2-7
TGTGCCACCAGCAGAGATTGGGGTAGGGCCGAGCAGTACTTC
CATSRDWGRAEQYF
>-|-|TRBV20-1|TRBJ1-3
TGCAGTGCTAGAGATCCCCCAGGTTTT
CSARDPPGF
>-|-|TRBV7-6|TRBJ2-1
TGTGCCAGCAGCCCCCGTACGAATGAGCAGTTCTTC
CASSPRTNEQFF
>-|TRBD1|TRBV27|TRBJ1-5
TGTGCCAGCAGTATGCTTACCGGGACAGGGCGCGATCAGCCCCAGCATTTT
CASSMLTGTGRDQPQHF
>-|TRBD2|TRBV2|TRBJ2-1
TGTGCCAGCAGTGATCGCATAGCGGGAGTTTCTGAGCAGTTCTTC
CASSDRIAGVSEQFF
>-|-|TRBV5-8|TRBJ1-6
TGTGCCAGCAGCTTGCCAGGGTTCTATTCACCCCTCCACTTT
CASSLPGFYSPLHF